The 23 T cell receptor beta chains below come from one sample, sequenced in a study of beta chain features in type 1 diabetes. Study-level findings and limits: Shorter TCRB CDR3s, moderately but significantly so, marked every one of the four CD4+ subsets in Type 1 diabetes patients.

Antigen specificity for these receptors is unknown. What was sequenced were expressed TCRB transcripts, since all of the isolated RNA had been reverse transcribed. TCRdb keeps only in-frame clones here, not all; method: immunoSEQ multiplex PCR. Found here are roughly 130,000 clones, roughly 17% of them singletons; the top ten hold over 2%. Sequences were obtained from central memory CD4+ T cells from blood. These receptors were taken from a man aged 25-45 years with type 1 diabetes.

The rearrangement joins TRBV4-1 to TRBJ2-6; D is unresolved. The germline gives CDR1 MGHRA, CDR2 YSYEKL. This CDR3 has 17 residues. V lost 0 bases to trimming and J lost 0 bases, with 9 bases between them. CDR3 nucleotide sequence: TGCGCCAGCAGCCAAGATTTGGTAGGCTCTGGGGCCAACGTCCTGACTTTC. It specifies CASSQDLVGSGANVLTF.

There are many counts of this clone. The chain employs TRBV18 and TRBJ2-1; D remains unclear. Germline CDR1 and CDR2: KGHSH and LQKENI. Deletions cut 5 bases from V and 3 bases from J, with 11 bases between. The CDR3 is made up of 14 amino acids. This chain's CDR3 is CASSFPTVYNEQFF. The CDR3 coding sequence is TGTGCCAGCTCATTCCCGACTGTCTACAATGAGCAGTTCTTC.

This clone was observed at least ten times. Different DNA sequences within this sample yield the same CDR3. V usage is TRBV30 and J usage is TRBJ1-5; no clear D. The V end was cut by 0 bases, the J end by 0 bases, with 3 bases between. The CDR3 totals 13 residues. Germline lookup yields CDR1 GTSNPN and CDR2 SVGIG (reference sequence). CDR3 loop: CAWSVGSNQPQHF. The CDR3, as DNA: TGTGCCTGGAGTGTTGGTAGCAATCAGCCCCAGCATTTT.

The V and J genes are TRBV20-1 and TRBJ1-2; D is ambiguous. With 3 bases removed from V and 5 bases from J, the gap between germline ends came to 7 bases. From germline, CDR1 is DFQATT and CDR2 SNEGSKA (reference sequence). CDR3 length: 11 amino acids. Here the CDR3 DNA reads TGCAGTGCTAGTAACGATTATGGCTACACCTTC. This translates into CSASNDYGYTF.

This clone was observed a handful of times. The CDR3 spells CASSSGGTRDTQYF. The CDR3 DNA sequence: TGTGCCAGCAGCTCCGGGGGTACGAGGGATACGCAGTATTTT. The genes are TRBV7-2 and TRBJ2-3; D possibly corresponds to TRBD2 (6 bases). Germline V gene data show CDR1 as SGHTA and CDR2 as FQGNSA. Trimming took off 4 bases at V and 6 bases at J, with 14 bases between the two ends. The CDR3 has 14 amino acids.

This chain uses TRBV28 with TRBJ2-5; 8 bases match TRBD1. Germline CDR1 reads MDHEN; CDR2 reads SYDVKM. Trimming took 5 bases from V and 3 from J; bases not matched to a gene: 5. This CDR3 is 14 amino acids long. This CDR3 reads CASSQPTGEETQYF. In DNA form, the CDR3 reads TGTGCCAGCAGTCAGCCGACAGGGGAAGAGACCCAGTACTTC. The variable domain in full, completed from reference TRBV28 and TRBJ2-5, reads DVKVTQSSRYLVKRTGEKVFLECVQDMDHENMFWYRQDPGLGLRLIYFSYDVKMKEKGDIPEGYSVSREKKERFSLILESASTNQTSMYLCASSQPTGEETQYFGPGTRLLVL.

V usage is TRBV11-2 and J usage is TRBJ2-2; D not certain. Germline CDR1 reads SGHAT; CDR2 reads FQNNGV. The CDR3 totals 13 residues. V was clipped by 5 bases and J by 3 bases, with 7 bases between them. CDR3 sequence: CASSAPYTGELFF. The CDR3 DNA is TGTGCCAGCAGCGCACCGTACACCGGGGAGCTGTTTTTT. Full variable domain (missing parts from reference TRBV11-2 and TRBJ2-2): EAGVAQSPRYKIIEKRQSVAFWCNPISGHATLYWYQQILGQGPKLLIQFQNNGVVDDSQLPKDRFSAERLKGVDSTLKIQPAKLEDSAVYLCASSAPYTGELFFGEGSRLTVL.

J is TRBJ1-4 and V is TRBV5-1, with 7 bases identical to TRBD1. Germline-derived CDR1 and CDR2 are SGHRS and YFSETQ. This CDR3 has 13 amino acids. J lost 7 bases, V lost 0 bases, and 0 bases had no gene match. CDR3 nucleotide sequence: TGCGCCAGCAGCTTGGGACAGGGTGAAAAACTGTTTTTT. Amino acid sequence: CASSLGQGEKLFF. Drawing the rest from reference TRBV5-1 and TRBJ1-4, the complete variable domain is KAGVTQTPRYLIKTRGQQVTLSCSPISGHRSVSWYQQTPGQGLQFLFEYFSETQRNKGNFPGRFSGRQFSNSRSEMNVSTLELGDSALYLCASSLGQGEKLFFGSGTQLSVL.

CDR3 nucleotides: TGTGCCAGCTCCCCTAACGAGATGTCGGGGAACACTGAAGCTTTCTTT. It is translated as CASSPNEMSGNTEAFF. J is TRBJ1-1 and V is TRBV4-2; unclear D gene. There are 16 residues in the CDR3. V shed 8 bases and J shed 1 base, with 20 bases lying between them. Germline CDR1 reads LGHNA; CDR2 reads YNFKEQ.

The V and J genes are TRBV4-3 and TRBJ1-1; D is possibly TRBD1 (5 bases). The germline V gene has CDR1 LGHNA and CDR2 YSLEER. Trimming removed 0 bases at V and 3 bases at J, with 14 bases between. The CDR3 totals 16 residues. As DNA, the CDR3 is TGCGCCAGCAGCCAAGATCCCCGGGTCAGGGACACTGAAGCTTTCTTT. Residues: CASSQDPRVRDTEAFF.

The rearrangement uses TRBV9 and TRBJ2-2; weak D call: TRBD2 (6 bases). This CDR3 has 16 residues. Looked up from germline, CDR1 is SGDLS and CDR2 is YYNGEE. V lost 0 bases to trimming and J lost 3 bases, with 12 bases between them. The DNA for the CDR3 is TGTGCCAGCAGCGTAGGGAAGGGGACTGACACCGGGGAGCTGTTTTTT. Translated: CASSVGKGTDTGELFF.

This clone was observed a handful of times. The V gene is TRBV30, the J gene TRBJ1-5; D remains unclear. Germline loops: CDR1 GTSNPN, CDR2 SVGIG (reference sequence). V was clipped by 3 bases and J by 2 bases, with 8 bases between them. There are 13 residues in the CDR3. CDR3 DNA: TGTGCCTGGAGCTTAGAAGGCAATCAGCCCCAGCATTTT. Translation: CAWSLEGNQPQHF.

In this sample, this clone turned up a few times. This rearrangement joins TRBV9 to TRBJ1-4; D might be TRBD1 (6 bases). Germline CDR1 reads SGDLS; CDR2 reads YYNGEE. The length of the CDR3 is 16 residues. Trimming took 4 bases from V and 7 from J, leaving 20 bases between them. The CDR3 spells CASSRKSGHAVEKLFF. In DNA, the CDR3 is TGTGCCAGCAGCCGAAAGTCGGGACATGCGGTTGAAAAACTGTTTTTT.

This clone occurred a few times. V usage is TRBV7-2 and J usage is TRBJ2-3; possibly TRBD2 for D (6 bases). V lost 5 bases, J lost 2 bases, and 8 bases lay in between. CDR1 is SGHTA and CDR2 is FQGNSA in the germline V gene. The CDR3 consists of 13 residues. For the CDR3, the DNA is TGTGCCAGCAGCCTGGACTACACAGATACGCAGTATTTT. Its protein is CASSLDYTDTQYF.

This clone turned up a few times. A read error is possible here, since a much larger clone lies one base away. V and J are TRBV29-1 and TRBJ2-1; maybe TRBD2 (5 bases). Per the germline V gene, CDR1 is SQVTM and CDR2 is ANQGSEA. The CDR3 consists of 14 residues. V lost 8 bases and J lost 7, with 21 bases in between. CDR3 nucleotides: TGCAGCAATGGCCTCAACAGCGGCGCAAATGAGCAGTTCTTC. This translates into CSNGLNSGANEQFF.

The V and J genes are TRBV11-2 and TRBJ2-2; D is unresolved. Deletions cut 5 bases from V and 0 bases from J, with 13 bases between. CDR3 length equals 16 residues. Germline V gene data show CDR1 as SGHAT and CDR2 as FQNNGV. The CDR3 bases are TGTGCCAGCAGCATAACAGCGACCTCGAACACCGGGGAGCTGTTTTTT. Its translation is CASSITATSNTGELFF. The whole variable domain, remainder taken from reference TRBV11-2 and TRBJ2-2, is EAGVAQSPRYKIIEKRQSVAFWCNPISGHATLYWYQQILGQGPKLLIQFQNNGVVDDSQLPKDRFSAERLKGVDSTLKIQPAKLEDSAVYLCASSITATSNTGELFFGEGSRLTVL.

This clone has just a few counts. J is TRBJ2-7 and V is TRBV30; the match to TRBD1 covers 9 bases. The CDR3 is made up of 13 amino acids. The germline V gene has CDR1 GTSNPN and CDR2 SVGIG (reference sequence). With 7 bases clipped from V and 3 bases from J, the junction kept 7 bases outside the gene matches. The CDR3 is CAYSGTGYYEQYF. DNA for the CDR3: TGTGCCTATTCCGGGACAGGGTACTACGAGCAGTACTTC.

The chain joins TRBV5-1 to TRBJ2-3; 7 nucleotides line up with TRBD2. Germline V gives CDR1 SGHRS, CDR2 YFSETQ. The CDR3 is 15 residues long. V lost 3 bases to trimming and J lost 4 bases; unmatched junction nucleotides: 8. The CDR3 nucleotides are TGCGCCAGCAGCTCATTCGGACTAGGTTCAGATACGCAGTATTTT. Protein sequence: CASSSFGLGSDTQYF. Together with reference TRBV5-1 and TRBJ2-3, the CDR3 gives the full variable domain: KAGVTQTPRYLIKTRGQQVTLSCSPISGHRSVSWYQQTPGQGLQFLFEYFSETQRNKGNFPGRFSGRQFSNSRSEMNVSTLELGDSALYLCASSSFGLGSDTQYFGPGTRLTVL.

This clone came up a few times. This chain uses TRBV7-2 with TRBJ1-1; TRBD1 aligns across 8 bases. The V segment lost 7 bases and the J segment 7 bases; nucleotides outside the gene matches: 11. This CDR3 has 14 residues. Germline values: CDR1 SGHTA, CDR2 FQGNSA. CDR3 DNA sequence: TGTGCCAGCAATTTGGCCAGGGGGCTAAATGAAGCTTTCTTT. This encodes CASNLARGLNEAFF.

This clone was seen more than once but under ten times. The chain has TRBV19 and TRBJ2-5; the D gene is possibly TRBD1 (6 bases). The V and J ends lost 4 bases and 3 bases respectively, with 12 bases between them. Germline lookup yields CDR1 LNHDA and CDR2 SQIVND (reference sequence). This CDR3 is 14 amino acids long. CDR3 protein: CASSTAGTKETQYF. DNA of the CDR3: TGTGCCAGTAGTACTGCCGGGACAAAAGAGACCCAGTACTTC.

This clone was seen more than once but under ten times. V is TRBV29-1 and J is TRBJ2-1; D uncertain. CDR1 is SQVTM and CDR2 is ANQGSEA in the germline V gene. With 5 bases removed from V and 4 bases from J, the gap between germline ends came to 6 bases. This CDR3 region has 11 residues. CDR3: CSVTTYNEQFF. The DNA of the CDR3 is TGCAGCGTTACTACGTACAATGAGCAGTTCTTC.

The rearrangement uses TRBV7-9 and TRBJ2-1; D not certain. Trimming removed 1 base from V and 8 bases from J, with 9 bases in between. Germline V gives CDR1 SEHNR, CDR2 FQNEAQ (reference sequence). The CDR3 loop spans 13 amino acids. The CDR3 DNA reads TGTGCCAGCAGCTTAGGACTGGTGGATGAGCAGTTCTTC. Translating gives CASSLGLVDEQFF.

A few counts support this clone. The chain couples TRBV6-5 to TRBJ2-3, with 10 bases lining up with TRBD2. The V and J ends lost 6 bases and 4 bases, in that order; junction bases with no gene match: 7. CDR1 is MNHEY and CDR2 is SVGAGI in the germline V gene. The CDR3 covers 15 residues. The CDR3 region has the DNA TGTGCCAGCAGCCGAGCGGGGGGGCCATCAGATACGCAGTATTTT. Residues: CASSRAGGPSDTQYF.